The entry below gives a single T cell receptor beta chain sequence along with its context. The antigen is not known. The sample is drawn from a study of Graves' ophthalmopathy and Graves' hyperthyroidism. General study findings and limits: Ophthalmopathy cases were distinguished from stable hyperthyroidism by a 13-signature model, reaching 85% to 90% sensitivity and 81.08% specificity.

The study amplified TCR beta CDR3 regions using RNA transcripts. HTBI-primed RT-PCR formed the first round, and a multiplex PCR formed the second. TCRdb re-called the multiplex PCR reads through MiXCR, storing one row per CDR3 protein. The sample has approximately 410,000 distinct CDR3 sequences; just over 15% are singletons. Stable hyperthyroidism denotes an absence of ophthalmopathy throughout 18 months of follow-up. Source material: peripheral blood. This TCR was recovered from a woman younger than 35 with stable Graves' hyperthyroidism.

CDR3: CASSPTGAYGYTF. In nucleotides, the CDR3 is TGTGCCAGCAGTCCAACAGGGGCTTATGGCTACACCTTC. The J gene is TRBJ1-2, the V gene TRBV12-3 or TRBV12-4; 7 nucleotides match TRBD1. The J segment lost 5 bases and the V segment lost 5 bases, leaving 5 bases of the junction unmatched. The CDR3 has 13 amino acids.